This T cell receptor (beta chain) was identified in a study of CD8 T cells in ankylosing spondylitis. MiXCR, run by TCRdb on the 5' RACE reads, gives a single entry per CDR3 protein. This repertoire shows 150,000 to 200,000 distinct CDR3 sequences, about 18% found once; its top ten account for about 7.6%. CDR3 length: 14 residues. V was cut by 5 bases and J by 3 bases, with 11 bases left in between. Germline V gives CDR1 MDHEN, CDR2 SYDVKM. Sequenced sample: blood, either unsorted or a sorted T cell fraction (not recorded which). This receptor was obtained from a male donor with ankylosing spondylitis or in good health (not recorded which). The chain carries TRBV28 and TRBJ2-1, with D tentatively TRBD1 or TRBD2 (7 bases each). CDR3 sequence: CASSPGGDYNEQFF. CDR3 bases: TGTGCCAGCAGTCCAGGGGGGGACTACAATGAGCAGTTCTTC.